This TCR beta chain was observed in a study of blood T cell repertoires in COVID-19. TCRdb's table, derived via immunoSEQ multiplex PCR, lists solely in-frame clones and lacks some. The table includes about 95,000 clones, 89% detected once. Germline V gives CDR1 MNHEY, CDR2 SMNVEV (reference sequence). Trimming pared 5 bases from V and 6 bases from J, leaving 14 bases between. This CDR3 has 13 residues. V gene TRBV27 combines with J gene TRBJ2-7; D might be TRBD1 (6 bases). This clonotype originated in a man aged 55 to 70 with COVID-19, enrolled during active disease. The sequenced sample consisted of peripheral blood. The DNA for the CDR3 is TGTGCCAGCAGTGGGACATCGGGCCCCGAGCAGTACTTC. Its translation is CASSGTSGPEQYF.